Given below is one TCR beta chain in context. Its specificity is unknown. This entry comes from a study of T cells after yellow fever vaccination. TCRdb re-called the 5' RACE reads with MiXCR, one entry per CDR3 protein. The sample lists more than 95,000 distinct CDR3 sequences, about 15% occurring once. Study-level findings and limits: Most primary-vaccination clones reappeared after the booster (approximately 96% CD4, roughly 88% CD8).

Germline assignment: CDR1 MNHNY and CDR2 SVGAGI (reference sequence). The CDR3 contains 11 residues. V was cut by 5 bases and J by 7 bases, with 6 bases left in between. This receptor was identified in a man aged 18 to 29 who received the YFV17D yellow fever vaccine. This chain connects TRBV6-6 to TRBJ2-1; the D is unclear. The input for sequencing was CD8+ T cells sorted from PBMCs, taken 5 days after the yellow fever booster vaccination. The DNA for the CDR3 is TGTGCCAGCAGTCACATTAATGAGCAGTTCTTC. Translated: CASSHINEQFF.